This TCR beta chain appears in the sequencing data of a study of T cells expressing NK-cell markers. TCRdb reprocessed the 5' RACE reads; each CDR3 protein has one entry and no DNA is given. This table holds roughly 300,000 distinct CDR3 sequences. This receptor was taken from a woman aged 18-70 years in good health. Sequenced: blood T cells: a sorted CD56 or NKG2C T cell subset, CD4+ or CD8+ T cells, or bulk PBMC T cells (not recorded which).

This CDR3 reads CASSLNVNTEAFF. The gene calls are TRBV7-2 and TRBJ1-1. The CDR3 has 13 residues. Germline V gene data show CDR1 as SGHTA and CDR2 as FQGNSA.